A selection of T cell receptor beta chains follows, all from one sample in a study of cytomegalovirus exposure and HLA in healthy donors. Profiling relied on immunoSEQ multiplex PCR, and the TCRdb table lists in-frame clones only, not all of them. The sample includes 110,000 to 150,000 clones, around 80% of them seen just once. Sequencing was done on a sample of PBMCs. The receptors come from a middle-aged man in good health and CMV-seronegative. Both conserved end residues are part of each CDR3. D genes are given only for firm matches. Clone sizes are given selectively: once, few, many, or a class where the clone is expanded.

>TRBJ2-3|few|TRBV2|NA
TGTGCCAGCAGAACCGGGACTGAGGATACGCAGTATTTT
CASRTGTEDTQYF
>TRBJ2-6|few|TRBV5-6|NA
TGTGCCAGCAGCACAGGCCCCTCTGGGGCCAACGTCCTGACTTTC
CASSTGPSGANVLTF
>TRBJ2-4|NA|TRBV6-5|TRBD1
TGTGCCAGCAGTTACTCGACAGGGGGGGGAAACATTCAGTACTTC
CASSYSTGGGNIQYF
>TRBJ1-5|NA|TRBV2|TRBD1
TGTGCCAGCAGTCGAGACAGGGGAAATAGCAATCAGCCCCAGCATTTT
CASSRDRGNSNQPQHF
>TRBJ1-1|NA|TRBV6-6|TRBD1
TGTGCCAGCAGTTTTTACAGGGGGAGGGAAACTGAAGCTTTCTTT
CASSFYRGRETEAFF
>TRBJ2-2|NA|TRBV7-9|TRBD2
TGTGCCAGCAGCTCACGGAGCGGGGGGGACACCGGGGAGCTGTTTTTT
CASSSRSGGDTGELFF
>TRBJ2-1|NA|TRBV9|TRBD1
TGTGCCAGCAGCGCCTGGGACAGGGTCATGACTAATGAGCAGTTCTTC
CASSAWDRVMTNEQFF
>TRBJ2-7|NA|TRBV2|TRBD2
TGTGCCAGCAGTGAAAGGACTAGCGGGGGGTCCAGCGACGAGCAGTACTTC
CASSERTSGGSSDEQYF
>TRBJ2-1|NA|TRBV6-4|TRBD2
TGTGCCAGCAGCTTAGACGGGGGGGGCTACAATGAGCAGTTCTTC
CASSLDGGGYNEQFF
>TRBJ1-6|NA|TRBV9|NA
TGTGCCAGCAGCGTAGACCCGAGCTCCTATAATTCACCCCTCCACTTT
CASSVDPSSYNSPLHF
>TRBJ2-7|NA|TRBV28|TRBD2
TGTGCCAGCAGTTTCCGAACGGGGGGGCCAGCCTACGAGCAGTACTTC
CASSFRTGGPAYEQYF
>TRBJ2-5|NA|TRBV18|NA
TGTGCCAGCTCACCAGGACTGGAAGAGACCCAGTACTTC
CASSPGLEETQYF
>TRBJ2-1|NA|TRBV2|TRBD2
TGTGCCAGCAGTGAGGCGCGGGGGGCAAATATATTACTCTTCTTC
CASSEARGANILLFF
>TRBJ1-2|NA|TRBV2|NA
TGTGCAACTCACCGGGGGGGGGACTATGGCTACACCTTC
CATHRGGDYGYTF
>TRBJ2-2|NA|TRBV30|NA
TGTGCCTGGAGTGTAACATTGGCAGGCCCGGGGGAGCTGTTTTTT
CAWSVTLAGPGELFF
>TRBJ2-7|NA|TRBV6-5|TRBD1
TGTGCCAGCAGTTACTCCCTCCGGGACAGGGGGCGCGAGCAGTACTTC
CASSYSLRDRGREQYF
>TRBJ2-5|NA|TRBV9|TRBD2
TGTGCCAGCAGCCCTAGGACTAGCTACGAAGAGACCCAGTACTTC
CASSPRTSYEETQYF
>TRBJ2-2|NA|TRBV21-1|NA
TGTGCCAGCAGCAAATTAGCGGGGGCGAACACCGGGGAGCTGTTTTTT
CASSKLAGANTGELFF
>TRBJ1-1|NA|TRBV28|NA
TGTGCCAGCAGTATCGGGACTGAAGCTTTCTTT
CASSIGTEAFF
>TRBJ1-1|NA|TRBV28|NA
TGTGCCAGCAGTTATGCAGGGGCTGAAGCTTTCTTT
CASSYAGAEAFF
>TRBJ1-5|few|TRBV6-1|NA
TGTGCCAGCACCCGACAGCAGGATAGCAATCAGCCCCAGCATTTT
CASTRQQDSNQPQHF
>TRBJ2-1|NA|TRBV5-4|NA
TGTGCCAGCAGCTTCCCCAGTCCAGCGGACAATGAGCAGTTCTTC
CASSFPSPADNEQFF
>TRBJ2-1|NA|TRBV7-6|NA
TGTGCCAGCAGCTTAACGGGAATACTGAACAATGAGCAGTTCTTC
CASSLTGILNNEQFF
>TRBJ2-3|NA|TRBV5-5|NA
TGTGCCAGCAGCTTGGACAGGCCCCATAGAAAACACACAGATACGCAGTATTTT
CASSLDRPHRKHTDTQYF
>TRBJ1-1|NA|TRBV5-1|TRBD1
TGCGCCAGCAGCTTATGGACAGGGGTGAACACTGAAGCTTTCTTT
CASSLWTGVNTEAFF
>TRBJ1-1|NA|TRBV6-6|NA
TGTGCCAGCAGTATCGGACAGCCAGGGATGGGCACTGAAGCTTTCTTT
CASSIGQPGMGTEAFF
>TRBJ1-4|NA|TRBV7-8|TRBD1
TGTGCCAGCAGGGAGAGTCCCGGGACAGGGGGCGCGGAGGAAAAACTGTTTTTT
CASRESPGTGGAEEKLFF
>TRBJ1-2|NA|TRBV27|NA
TGTGCCAGCAGTTTCAGGGCGGTGGGTGGCTACACCTTC
CASSFRAVGGYTF
>TRBJ2-7|NA|TRBV6-1|NA
TGTGCCAGCAGTCCTCCGGGTCGCGGGAAGTACTTC
CASSPPGRGKYF
>TRBJ2-1|NA|TRBV7-9|TRBD2
TGTGCCAGCAGCTTAAAAGAAAGCTCCGGGGGGACGAGTAGAAATGAGCAGTTCTTC
CASSLKESSGGTSRNEQFF
>TRBJ1-4|NA|TRBV19|NA
TGTGCCAGCTACGACACAGGGAGGGGAGAAAAACTGTTTTTT
CASYDTGRGEKLFF
>TRBJ2-6|NA|TRBV19|TRBD1
TGTGCCAGTAGTTCCGGACAGGGGACCTCTGGGGCCAACGTCCTGACTTTC
CASSSGQGTSGANVLTF
>TRBJ1-1|NA|TRBV14|TRBD1
TGTGCCAGCAGCCAAGGACAGGGAACTGAAGCTTTCTTT
CASSQGQGTEAFF
>TRBJ1-4|once|TRBV28|TRBD1
TGTGCCAGCAGTTTTGGAGGGACAGGGGCTCCAACTAATGAAAAACTGTTTTTT
CASSFGGTGAPTNEKLFF
>TRBJ1-2|NA|TRBV7-9|NA
TGTGCCAGCAGCTCAGCGGCCGGGGGCTATGGCTACACCTTC
CASSSAAGGYGYTF
>TRBJ2-1|NA|TRBV19|TRBD2
TGTGCCAGTAGTATAGGACGGGGGGGCCGGGAGCAGTTCTTC
CASSIGRGGREQFF
>TRBJ1-2|NA|TRBV7-2|TRBD1
TGTGCCAGCAGCTTGAACACCGGGACAGGGGGCTCAGGTGGCTACACCTTC
CASSLNTGTGGSGGYTF
>TRBJ2-1|NA|TRBV15|TRBD2
TGTGCCACCAGCAGGAGACTAGCCGTAAAAAATGAGCAGTTCTTC
CATSRRLAVKNEQFF
>TRBJ2-5|NA|TRBV9|TRBD2
TGTGCCAGCAGCGTAGGGACTAGCGGGGAAGAGACCCAGTACTTC
CASSVGTSGEETQYF
>TRBJ1-1|NA|TRBV6-5|NA
TGTGCCAGCAGTTACTCGCCGGGAAACACTGAAGCTTTCTTT
CASSYSPGNTEAFF